This T cell receptor (beta chain) originates from a study of breast tumors, draining lymph nodes, adjacent tissues (dated by TCRdb to 2016 to 2017). Study-level background: The study compared TCR beta repertoires across tumor, adjacent nontumor tissue and axillary lymph nodes from breast cancer patients. In human breast cancer, the study set out to evaluate how tumor, surrounding tissue and draining lymph node repertoires relate to one another and whether T cells may move between these sites. General conclusions and limits of the study: Tumor and nontumor tissue repertoires were significantly more similar in luminal-like than in basal-like breast cancer. The conclusion that tumor T cells originate in lymph nodes was framed as consistent with a hypothesis rather than directly demonstrated. The data were considered consistent with the idea that most tumor T cells come from the lymph node and then expand in tumor tissue. Tumors showed preferential V and J gene usage, and their T-cell repertoire diversity fell below that of lymph nodes yet above that of nontumor tissue.

Sequenced using an Illumina HiSeq 2000. Multiplex PCR amplification was used to generate the TCR beta chain libraries. High-throughput sequencing was used to analyze the amplified TCR beta chain products. Starting from the raw public reads, TCRdb applied fastp trimming at Q25, assembled clones with MiXCR and retained in-frame beta chains. Rows are combined by CDR3 protein, so each entry shows the most common genes and DNA. Here the sample has 200,000 or so distinct CDR3 sequences; around 33% occur a single time. Around 4.4% of the sample rests with the top ten. This clonotype has ten or more counts. It has no known antigen specificity. No clone much larger than this one lies a single base away; base qualities are absent. The cysteine opens and the phenylalanine closes a CDR3 of 14 amino acids. Only the CDR3 region is kept as DNA, spanning 42 bases read in frame from base 1. As encoded in the germline V gene, CDR1 is SGHVS while CDR2 is FNYEAQ. V is pared back by 1 base and J by 4 bases, with 9 bases lying between the germline termini.

Lymph node samples came from the axillary draining lymph nodes of breast cancer patients. The source is a female donor with breast cancer. Some clones in this sample may be carry-over from other donors' samples. What was sequenced was axillary lymph node tissue. The chain was built from TRBV7-6 and TRBJ2-3; no D segment can be confidently identified. DNA sequence: TGTGCCAGCAGCTTAGGAGCCCCGGCAGATACGCAGTATTTT. Translated, it gives CASSLGAPADTQYF.